Listed below are T cell receptor beta chains from one sample, sequenced in a study of cytomegalovirus exposure and HLA in healthy donors. Repertoires were generated with immunoSEQ multiplex PCR, while TCRdb's copy carries only in-frame clones and drops some. This repertoire shows roughly 130,000 clones, 73% found once; its top ten account for about 1.2%. Input material: PBMCs. Receptor source: a woman in her forties in good health and CMV-seronegative. Each CDR3 is given with its conserved first and last residue. Fields, in order: CDR3 length, V gene, clone size, D gene, J gene, CDR3 DNA, CDR3 protein. D genes are given only for firm matches. Clone size appears in some rows only: once, few, many, or a class for an expanded clone.

16	TRBV4-3	few	NA	TRBJ1-5	TGCGCCAGCAGCCAAGACCGAACTGTTGGGAGAGGGCCCCAGCATTTT	CASSQDRTVGRGPQHF
15	TRBV7-9	NA	TRBD1	TRBJ2-5	TGTGCCAGCAGCATTGGGGACAGACTCCAAGAGACCCAGTACTTC	CASSIGDRLQETQYF
15	TRBV11-2	once	NA	TRBJ2-2	TGTGCCAGCAGTATCGGGAGACAGACCACCGGGGAGCTGTTTTTT	CASSIGRQTTGELFF
14	TRBV4-1	NA	TRBD1	TRBJ1-2	TGCGCCAGCAAGTACACAGGGGGCGCTGGGGGCTACACCTTC	CASKYTGGAGGYTF
13	TRBV11-2	NA	NA	TRBJ2-7	TGTGCCAGCAGCCGGGACTTCTCCTACGAGCAGTACTTC	CASSRDFSYEQYF
15	TRBV4-1	NA	TRBD2	TRBJ2-3	TGCGCCAGCAGCCAATCCGGGACTATCACAGATACGCAGTATTTT	CASSQSGTITDTQYF
13	TRBV7-8	NA	NA	TRBJ2-5	TGTGCCAGCAGCTTCTCGTACCAAGAGACCCAGTACTTC	CASSFSYQETQYF
20	TRBV2	NA	TRBD1	TRBJ1-2	TGTGCCAGCAGTGAAGTGCACAGGGGCGGTATTATAAATGTCGGCTATGGCTACACCTTC	CASSEVHRGGIINVGYGYTF
17	TRBV14	once	TRBD1	TRBJ2-2	TGTGCCAGCAGCCAATACCGGGGACAGACCCACACCGGGGAGCTGTTTTTT	CASSQYRGQTHTGELFF
16	TRBV6-1	few	NA	TRBJ1-5	TGTGCCAGCAGTGAAGAGGGACAAAATAGCAATCAGCCCCAGCATTTT	CASSEEGQNSNQPQHF
17	TRBV11-2	NA	NA	TRBJ1-1	TGTGCCAGCAGCTTAGATGGGGGGGCGGGGGTTTACACTGAAGCTTTCTTT	CASSLDGGAGVYTEAFF
15	TRBV5-1	NA	TRBD2	TRBJ2-7	TGCGCCAGCGACCCGGACTGGACTAGTAAAGACGAGCAGTACTTC	CASDPDWTSKDEQYF
17	TRBV7-2	NA	NA	TRBJ1-2	TGTGCCAGCAGCCCAAGACAGGCCGACCCCACGATCTATGGCTACACCTTC	CASSPRQADPTIYGYTF
14	TRBV19	NA	TRBD2	TRBJ2-1	TGTGCCAGTAGTACTAGCGGACCCTACAATGAGCAGTTCTTC	CASSTSGPYNEQFF
17	TRBV9	NA	TRBD2	TRBJ2-1	TGTGCCAGCAGCGTAGGGGGGGGAAGGAGCTCCTACAATGAGCAGTTCTTC	CASSVGGGRSSYNEQFF
16	TRBV9	once	NA	TRBJ2-3	TGTGCCAGCAGCGCGGGGGATGTCTTTCGTTCAGATACGCAGTATTTT	CASSAGDVFRSDTQYF
14	TRBV19	NA	NA	TRBJ2-3	TGTGCCAGTAGTATTCAAACCCGGGCAGATACGCAGTATTTT	CASSIQTRADTQYF
17	TRBV4-1	NA	TRBD1	TRBJ1-2	TGCGCCAGCAGCCAAACGACAGGGGAATATCCTAACTATGGCTACACCTTC	CASSQTTGEYPNYGYTF
14	TRBV9	NA	TRBD1	TRBJ1-6	TGTGCCAGCAGCGTGGGACAGGGCGATTCACCCCTCCACTTT	CASSVGQGDSPLHF
15	TRBV15	NA	NA	TRBJ1-1	TGTGCCACCAGCAGAGATTCGGCAGGGTCGTATCGGGCTTTCTTT	CATSRDSAGSYRAFF
12	TRBV4-1	NA	NA	TRBJ2-1	TGCGCCAGCAGCCAAGAATTAAACGGGCAGTTCTTC	CASSQELNGQFF
17	TRBV28	NA	NA	TRBJ2-5	TGTGCCAGCAGTTTGGGGAGGAGGGAGAGACAAGAAGAGACCCAGTACTTC	CASSLGRRERQEETQYF
16	TRBV4-2	NA	TRBD2	TRBJ2-1	TGTGCCAGCAGCCAATTGAGCAGCGGGACGACCAATGAGCAGTTCTTC	CASSQLSSGTTNEQFF
18	TRBV9	NA	NA	TRBJ2-2	TGTGCCAGCACGAACCGGCCCCAGGGGTCAACAAGCACCGGGGAGCTGTTTTTT	CASTNRPQGSTSTGELFF
15	TRBV12-2	NA	NA	TRBJ2-1	TGTGCAAGTCGCTGCCCGGGACTACGCTACAATGAGCAGTTCTTC	CASRCPGLRYNEQFF
15	TRBV19	NA	NA	TRBJ1-1	TGTGCCAGTAGTCACTACCCTAGTAAGAACACTGAAGCTTTCTTT	CASSHYPSKNTEAFF
15	TRBV5-1	NA	TRBD1	TRBJ1-2	TGCGCCAGCAGCTTGAACTCAGGGGGCGCAGGGCGCTACACCTTC	CASSLNSGGAGRYTF
13	TRBV19	NA	NA	TRBJ1-6	TGTGCCACCCGGGAGGGGTTGAATTCACCCCTCCACTTT	CATREGLNSPLHF
15	TRBV4-1	few	NA	TRBJ1-5	TGCGCCAGCAGCCAAGGCAGAGGGGGATTGGAGCCCCAGCATTTT	CASSQGRGGLEPQHF
14	TRBV19	few	TRBD2	TRBJ2-7	TGTGCCAGTAGATCGGGGGGGCCCGTTTTCGAGCAGTACTTC	CASRSGGPVFEQYF
15	TRBV19	NA	TRBD1	TRBJ2-2	TGTGCCAGTAGTATTCGGGACAGGGACACCGGGGAGCTGTTTTTT	CASSIRDRDTGELFF
13	TRBV14	once	NA	TRBJ2-4	TGTGCCAGCAGCCAAGGGGACTTCGGCATTCAGTACTTC	CASSQGDFGIQYF
14	TRBV11-2	NA	NA	TRBJ2-3	TGTGCCAGCAGCTTAGGTGGGGGCGGGGATACGCAGTATTTT	CASSLGGGGDTQYF
13	TRBV25-1	few	NA	TRBJ1-6	TGTGCCAGCAGTGATGCAGGGGAGTCACCCCTCCACTTT	CASSDAGESPLHF
16	TRBV4-1	NA	TRBD1	TRBJ2-1	TGCGCCAGCAGCCAAGAGCCCCAGGGGGCGGAGGATGAGCAGTTCTTC	CASSQEPQGAEDEQFF
12	TRBV6-1	NA	NA	TRBJ1-1	TGTGCCAGCAGTCTAGCCGGAGCTGAAGCTTTCTTT	CASSLAGAEAFF
13	TRBV7-8	NA	NA	TRBJ1-1	TGTGCCAGCAGCTCCAGGGGGAACACTGAAGCTTTCTTT	CASSSRGNTEAFF
15	TRBV6-6	NA	NA	TRBJ1-1	TGTGCCAGCAGTCGCAGTGGGGGGGCCGACACTGAAGCTTTCTTT	CASSRSGGADTEAFF
14	TRBV28	NA	NA	TRBJ1-2	TGTGCCAGCAGTTTGTTTTTGAGAGAATATGGCTACACCTTC	CASSLFLREYGYTF
13	TRBV2	few	TRBD1	TRBJ1-6	TGTGCCAGCAATTTGGCAGGGGGTTCACCCCTCCACTTT	CASNLAGGSPLHF
14	TRBV6-4	NA	TRBD1	TRBJ1-5	TGTGCCAGCAGTGGACAGGGGGGGAATCAGCCCCAGCATTTT	CASSGQGGNQPQHF
15	TRBV15	NA	NA	TRBJ2-1	TGTGCCACCACAAGAGACGGGGGGCCCGGGAATGAGCAGTTCTTC	CATTRDGGPGNEQFF
17	TRBV4-3	NA	TRBD1	TRBJ2-1	TGCGCCAGCAGCCAAGGACGGACAGGGGACTACTACAATGAGCAGTTCTTC	CASSQGRTGDYYNEQFF
13	TRBV4-1	NA	NA	TRBJ1-1	TGCGCCAGCAGCCAGGGGGCTGATACTGAAGCTTTCTTT	CASSQGADTEAFF
15	TRBV4-2	NA	TRBD1	TRBJ1-5	TGTGCCAGCAGCCAAGAAGGGACAGAGGGGTGGCCCCAGCATTTT	CASSQEGTEGWPQHF
15	TRBV18	NA	TRBD1	TRBJ2-7	TGTGCCAGCTCGCCTACCTGGGACAGCTCCTACGAGCAGTACTTC	CASSPTWDSSYEQYF
16	TRBV5-6	NA	NA	TRBJ1-5	TGTGCCAGCAGCTTGGGGTCTCAGGGCCCCCGTCAGCCCCAGCATTTT	CASSLGSQGPRQPQHF
15	TRBV7-2	once	TRBD2	TRBJ2-7	TGTGCCAGCACCCGACTAGCGGGGGCCCCCTACGAGCAGTACTTC	CASTRLAGAPYEQYF
15	TRBV4-3	NA	NA	TRBJ1-2	TGCGCCAGCAGCCAAGATCCCCGGGACTTCTATGGCTACACCTTC	CASSQDPRDFYGYTF
14	TRBV7-3	NA	TRBD1	TRBJ2-2	TGTGCCAGTCAACGGGACAGGAACACCGGGGAGCTGTTTTTT	CASQRDRNTGELFF
13	TRBV18	NA	TRBD2	TRBJ2-5	TGTGCCAGCGGTAGCGGGGTCCAAGAGACCCAGTACTTC	CASGSGVQETQYF
16	TRBV4-1	once	NA	TRBJ1-3	TGCGCCAGCAGCCAAGGTGTCAGGGGCTCTGGAAACACCATATATTTT	CASSQGVRGSGNTIYF
14	TRBV7-8	NA	NA	TRBJ1-1	TGTGCCAGCAGCTTTTTAGAACGGGACACTGAAGCTTTCTTT	CASSFLERDTEAFF
13	TRBV27	NA	NA	TRBJ1-2	TGTGCCAGCAGTTTACACTCCCGCGGAGGGAGGATCTTC	CASSLHSRGGRIF
19	TRBV7-8	NA	NA	TRBJ1-2	TGTGCCAGCAGCTTAGTTGGTTTTGCCGGAGGCGGATTAAACTATGGCTACACCTTC	CASSLVGFAGGGLNYGYTF
17	TRBV4-3	NA	NA	TRBJ1-1	TGCGCCAGCAGCCAAGTCGCGTTTTGGGGGGAGAACACTGAAGCTTTCTTT	CASSQVAFWGENTEAFF
16	TRBV18	few	TRBD1	TRBJ2-2	TGTGCCAGCTCACCTAGACAGGGTGTGGACACCGGGGAGCTGTTTTTT	CASSPRQGVDTGELFF
18	TRBV7-3	NA	TRBD2	TRBJ2-3	TGTGCCAGCAGCCCCAGCGGGGGGGTTCTACCTAGAACAGATACGCAGTATTTT	CASSPSGGVLPRTDTQYF